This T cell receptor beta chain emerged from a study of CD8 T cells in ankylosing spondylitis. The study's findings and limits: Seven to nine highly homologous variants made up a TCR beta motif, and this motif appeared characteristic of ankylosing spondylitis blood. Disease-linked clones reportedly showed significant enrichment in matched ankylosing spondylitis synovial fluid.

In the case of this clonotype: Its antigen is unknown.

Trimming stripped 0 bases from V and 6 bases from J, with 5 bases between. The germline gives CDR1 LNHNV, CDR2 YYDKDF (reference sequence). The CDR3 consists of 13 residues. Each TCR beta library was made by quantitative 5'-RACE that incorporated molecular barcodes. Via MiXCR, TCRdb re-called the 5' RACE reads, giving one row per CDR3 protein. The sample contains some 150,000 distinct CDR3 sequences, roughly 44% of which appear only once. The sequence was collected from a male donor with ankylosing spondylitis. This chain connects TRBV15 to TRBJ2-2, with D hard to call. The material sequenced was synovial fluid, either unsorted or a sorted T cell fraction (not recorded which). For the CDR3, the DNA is TGTGCCACCAGCAGAGATTACCCCGGGGAGCTGTTTTTT. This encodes CATSRDYPGELFF.